One sample yielded the 15 T cell receptor beta chains listed below, sequenced in a study of blood T cell repertoires in COVID-19. Sequenced by immunoSEQ multiplex PCR; TCRdb stores in-frame clones only, minus some. The sample includes over 250,000 clones, about nine tenths seen only once; the top ten take roughly 2.6%. The sample taken for sequencing was PBMCs or T cells enriched from blood (not recorded which). The receptors shown here come from a woman aged 18-29 years who had recovered from COVID-19.

This clone was seen only a few times. The chain uses TRBV5-4 and TRBJ2-1; 10 bases are a match to TRBD1. The trim removed 1 base at V and 6 bases at J, leaving 7 bases unmatched. The length of the CDR3 is 16 residues. Germline assignment: CDR1 SGHNT and CDR2 YYREEE (reference sequence). The CDR3 sequence is CASSLTGTGVGNEQFF. The CDR3 region has the DNA TGTGCCAGCAGCTTGACCGGGACAGGGGTTGGCAATGAGCAGTTCTTC.

The chain recombines TRBV1 with TRBJ2-4; the DNA was not compared with TRBD1, the D call given in the table. TRBV1 is reported as a pseudogene. This CDR3 region has 18 residues. The CDR3 DNA is TGCACCAGCAGCCAACTGGGACCGGGACAGATAGCCAAAAACATTCAGTACTTC. Translation gives CTSSQLGPGQIAKNIQYF.

The rearrangement joins TRBV6-4 to TRBJ2-7, with D uncertain. The CDR3 length is 16 residues. Germline CDR1 is MRHNA and CDR2 is SNTAGT. V was pared by 4 bases and J by 3 bases, with 19 bases between. The CDR3 here is CASSVPVPLIFYEQYF. Written as DNA, the CDR3 is TGTGCCAGCAGTGTCCCCGTCCCCTTAATTTTCTACGAGCAGTACTTC.

The chain uses TRBV28 and TRBJ2-1, with TRBD2 matching 12 bases. The CDR3 has 19 residues. The germline gives CDR1 MDHEN, CDR2 SYDVKM. V shed 1 base and J 0 bases; nucleotides not matched to a gene: 7. CDR3 region: CASSLFGLAGGRSYNEQFF. The CDR3 DNA sequence: TGTGCCAGCAGTTTATTTGGGCTAGCGGGAGGGCGCTCCTACAATGAGCAGTTCTTC.

This clone was observed a few times. The rearrangement uses TRBV24-1 and TRBJ2-1; D possibly corresponds to TRBD1 (6 bases). V shed 3 bases and J shed 0 bases, with 14 bases lying between them. The CDR3 sequence is 17 residues long. Germline assignment: CDR1 KGHDR and CDR2 SFDVKD. In DNA, the CDR3 is TGTGCCACCAGTGATGCTGGGACATCTCGCTCCTACAATGAGCAGTTCTTC. It encodes CATSDAGTSRSYNEQFF.

V and J are TRBV4-1 and TRBJ2-7; 10 nucleotides line up with TRBD2. Germline V lookup: CDR1 MGHRA, CDR2 YSYEKL. This CDR3 spans 15 amino acids. The junction had 6 bases not matched to a gene; V was cut back by 1 base and J by 6 bases. CDR3 sequence (DNA): TGCGCCAGCAGCCAAGGCCTAGCGGGAGTGGGCGAGCAGTACTTC. Amino acids: CASSQGLAGVGEQYF.

The rearrangement links TRBV24-1 to TRBJ2-2, with D tentatively TRBD1 (7 bases). The CDR3 loop spans 16 amino acids. Germline V gene sequence: CDR1 KGHDR, CDR2 SFDVKD. Trimming took off 2 bases at V and 2 bases at J, with 11 bases between the two ends. In DNA, the CDR3 is TGTGCCACCAGTGATTCAGGGGGAGGAAACACCGGGGAGCTGTTTTTT. Translated: CATSDSGGGNTGELFF.

This clone has a handful of counts. The chain joins TRBV5-1 to TRBJ2-3, with 8 bases aligning to TRBD2. CDR1 and CDR2 (germline): SGHRS, YFSETQ. The J segment lost 8 bases and the V segment lost 0 bases, leaving 14 bases of the junction unmatched. CDR3 length: 17 residues. Here the CDR3 reads CASSLAVSGGFSSTQYF. CDR3 bases: TGCGCCAGCAGCTTGGCCGTGAGCGGGGGCTTTTCGAGTACGCAGTATTTT.

V is TRBV27 and J is TRBJ2-7, with D perhaps matching TRBD1 (5 bases). Germline CDR1 is MNHEY and CDR2 is SMNVEV (reference sequence). Trimming shortened V by 2 bases and J by 0 bases, and 11 bases separated the two germline ends. This CDR3 is built from 15 residues. The CDR3: CASSLGIGVSYEQYF. As DNA, the CDR3 is TGTGCCAGCAGTTTAGGGATAGGGGTCTCCTACGAGCAGTACTTC.

The chain couples TRBV28 to TRBJ2-7; D remains ambiguous. This CDR3 has 12 residues. Germline lookup yields CDR1 MDHEN and CDR2 SYDVKM. Trimming cost V 4 bases and J 3 bases, with 7 bases left between them. CDR3 sequence reads: CASSSTDYEQYF. DNA of the CDR3: TGTGCCAGCAGTTCTACAGACTACGAGCAGTACTTC.

V gene TRBV5-4 combines with J gene TRBJ2-3; D is ambiguous. The CDR3 is made up of 14 amino acids. CDR1 SGHNT and CDR2 YYREEE come from the germline V gene (reference sequence). V lost 0 bases and J lost 0, with 5 bases in between. The CDR3 DNA sequence: TGTGCCAGCAGCTTGGCCAGAAGCACAGATACGCAGTATTTT. It specifies CASSLARSTDTQYF.

The rearrangement links TRBV2 to TRBJ2-1; 7 bases match TRBD2. Trimming at V came to 8 bases and at J to 0 bases, leaving 4 bases not matched to a gene. Looked up from germline, CDR1 is SNHLY and CDR2 is FYNNEI. The CDR3 contains 14 residues. Here the CDR3 DNA reads TGTGCCAGCGGTGCGGGAGTCTCCTACAATGAGCAGTTCTTC. Its translation: CASGAGVSYNEQFF.

The gene calls are TRBV2 and TRBJ2-1, with a weak D call TRBD2 (5 bases). Germline V gene data show CDR1 as SNHLY and CDR2 as FYNNEI. Between the trimmed V and J ends, which lost 3 bases and 2 bases, there was a span of 11 bases. The CDR3 has 15 residues. The CDR3 sequence is CASSDRRVTYNEQFF. The CDR3 nucleotides are TGTGCCAGCAGTGACAGGCGGGTTACCTACAATGAGCAGTTCTTC.

The genes are TRBV10-2 and TRBJ2-1, with TRBD1 as a possible D gene (7 bases). Trimming shortened V by 6 bases and J by 2 bases, and 14 bases separated the two germline ends. This CDR3 contains 15 residues. CDR1 is WSHSY and CDR2 is SAAADI in the germline V gene. As DNA, the CDR3 is TGCGCCAGCAGGGGAGACAGGGAGGCCTACAATGAGCAGTTCTTC. Amino acids: CASRGDREAYNEQFF.

This chain joins TRBV5-5 and TRBJ1-1; possible D gene TRBD1, 6 bases. Germline CDR1 reads SGHKS; CDR2 reads YYEKEE (reference sequence). There are 15 residues in the CDR3. The germline V and J ends were trimmed by 4 bases and 5 bases, with 18 bases remaining between them. The CDR3 nucleotides are TGTGCCAGCAGCCCGGCCCCCCAGGGGCGGACTGAAGCTTTCTTT. It translates to CASSPAPQGRTEAFF. Using reference TRBV5-5 and TRBJ1-1 for the parts outside the CDR3, the full variable domain is DAGVTQSPTHLIKTRGQQVTLRCSPISGHKSVSWYQQVLGQGPQFIFQYYEKEERGRGNFPDRFSARQFPNYSSELNVNALLLGDSALYLCASSPAPQGRTEAFFGQGTRLTVV.